This TCR beta chain was recorded in a study of blood T cell repertoires in COVID-19. Overall study: In each case, the material was cDNA or gDNA derived from T cells, B-cell-depleted T cells, or PBMCs.

The germline gives CDR1 WNHNN, CDR2 SYGVQD (reference sequence). The CDR3 spans 14 residues. The J segment lost 2 bases and the V segment lost 6 bases, leaving 6 bases of the junction unmatched. Here immunoSEQ multiplex PCR was the method, and the copy in TCRdb shows in-frame clones only, minus some. The sample yields under 250,000 clones, around four fifths seen once. This clonotype was obtained from a woman aged 70-85 years with active or convalescent COVID-19. The gene calls are TRBV10-1 and TRBJ1-1; 7 bases match TRBD1. Sequencing input: peripheral blood. The CDR3 is CASRAGTANTEAFF. CDR3 DNA sequence: TGCGCCAGCAGGGCCGGGACAGCTAACACTGAAGCTTTCTTT.